These 11 T cell receptor beta chains share one sample of origin, sequenced in a study of patients and donors after allogeneic stem cell transplantation. TCRdb analysed the RT-PCR reads with MiXCR anew, one entry per CDR3 protein. The sample consists of 920,000 or so distinct CDR3 sequences, 18% of them appearing once. The sequenced sample consisted of blood, either unsorted or a sorted T cell fraction (not recorded which). The receptors stem from a human donor who was either an allogeneic HSCT recipient or a stem cell or donor lymphocyte infusion donor (not recorded which). It is not recorded whose cells these are; they may come from a transplant donor.

The chain links TRBV29-1 to TRBJ2-7; D may be TRBD1 or TRBD2 (7 bases each). Germline loops: CDR1 SQVTM, CDR2 ANQGSEA. The CDR3 runs 12 residues. The V end was cut by 5 bases, the J end by 5 bases, with 13 bases between. CDR3 DNA: TGCAGCGTTATACAGGGGAGGGACGAGCAGTACTTC. It codes for CSVIQGRDEQYF.

This clonotype appeared a few times. The J gene is TRBJ1-2, the V gene TRBV12-3 or TRBV12-4, with TRBD1 matching 7 bases. Unmatched junction bases numbered 5, after V lost 2 bases and J lost 5 bases. This CDR3 spans 14 amino acids. The CDR3 sequence is CASSLLGTAYGYTF. The CDR3 nucleotides read TGTGCCAGCAGTTTACTCGGGACAGCATATGGCTACACCTTC.

The chain couples TRBV5-1 to TRBJ1-2; 8 nucleotides agree with TRBD1. The CDR3 sequence is 15 residues long. V lost 4 bases, J lost 5 bases, and 10 bases stayed unmatched. The germline V gene encodes CDR1 SGHRS and CDR2 YFSETQ. CDR3 sequence (DNA): TGCGCCAGCAGCCCGCGACAGGGGAGGTCTTATGGCTACACCTTC. It is translated as CASSPRQGRSYGYTF.

In its sample, this clonotype was seen many times. This chain connects TRBV5-1 to TRBJ1-5, with a possible D match to TRBD1 (5 bases). The CDR3 has 15 residues. The V gene lost 5 bases and the J gene lost 3 bases, with 15 bases spanning the gap. CDR1 SGHRS and CDR2 YFSETQ come from the germline V gene. The CDR3 nucleotides are TGCGCCAGCAGACCTGGGACGGAACACAATCAGCCCCAGCATTTT. As protein: CASRPGTEHNQPQHF.

This sequence joins TRBV5-1 and TRBJ2-7; D tentatively reads TRBD1 or TRBD2 (5 bases each). The germline V gene encodes CDR1 SGHRS and CDR2 YFSETQ. This CDR3 is 16 amino acids long. Trimming stripped 0 bases from V and 4 bases from J, with 17 bases between. As DNA, the CDR3 is TGCGCCAGCAGCTTGGTCGGACGGGGACCGAGGTACGAGCAGTACTTC. This gives the protein CASSLVGRGPRYEQYF.

The count of this clonotype is one. V is TRBV14 and J is TRBJ2-1; 10 bases line up with TRBD2. The CDR3 extends over 16 amino acids. Germline CDR1 reads SGHDN; CDR2 reads FVKESK. The junction had 6 bases not matched to a gene; V was cut back by 2 bases and J by 5 bases. Here the CDR3 DNA reads TGTGCCAGCAGCCAACGGAGCGGGGGGGCCGACAATGAGCAGTTCTTC. Translation: CASSQRSGGADNEQFF. The full variable domain, its missing parts supplied by reference TRBV14 and TRBJ2-1, is EAGVTQFPSHSVIEKGQTVTLRCDPISGHDNLYWYRRVMGKEIKFLLHFVKESKQDESGMPNNRFLAERTGGTYSTLKVQPAELEDSGVYFCASSQRSGGADNEQFFGPGTRLTVL.

Only a few counts were recorded for this clonotype. The genes are TRBV9 and TRBJ2-2; TRBD1 aligns across 9 bases. The CDR3 spans 14 residues. Germline V CDR1 and CDR2: SGDLS, YYNGEE. J was trimmed by 6 bases and V by 4 bases; bases with no gene match: 4. CDR3 loop: CASSTGQGPGELFF. CDR3 sequence (DNA): TGTGCCAGCAGCACCGGACAGGGGCCCGGGGAGCTGTTTTTT.

This clonotype was detected a few times. V and J are TRBV20-1 and TRBJ2-5; a weak D match, TRBD2 (5 bases). The CDR3 runs 13 residues. Germline CDR1 DFQATT, CDR2 SNEGSKA (reference sequence). Trimming left V 6 bases short and J 1 base short, with 12 bases between. The CDR3 nucleotides are TGCAGTGCCAATGGACTTTTCCAAGAGACCCAGTACTTC. This translates into CSANGLFQETQYF.

The chain carries TRBV20-1 and TRBJ2-3; TRBD2 matches 13 bases. This CDR3 contains 16 residues. Trimming took 0 bases from V and 0 from J; bases not matched to a gene: 0. Per germline, CDR1 DFQATT and CDR2 SNEGSKA (reference sequence). CDR3 region: CSARELAGGSTDTQYF. Here the CDR3 DNA reads TGCAGTGCTAGAGAACTAGCGGGGGGGAGCACAGATACGCAGTATTTT.

This clonotype was seen a few times. The rearrangement uses TRBV12-3 or TRBV12-4 and TRBJ2-7; D possibly corresponds to TRBD2 (6 bases). CDR3 length equals 14 residues. V gave up 4 bases and J gave up 2 bases, with 12 bases separating them. This CDR3 reads CASSSFREPYEQYF. The CDR3 DNA sequence: TGTGCCAGCAGTTCGTTCCGGGAGCCCTACGAGCAGTACTTC.

The V and J genes are TRBV20-1 and TRBJ2-1, with 11 bases identical to TRBD2. After removal of 3 bases from V and 4 bases from J, the junction contained 5 bases not matched to a gene. The CDR3 is 15 residues long. Germline CDR1 is DFQATT and CDR2 is SNEGSKA (reference sequence). The CDR3 here is CSASLAGGTYNEQFF. CDR3 bases: TGCAGTGCTAGCCTAGCGGGGGGTACATACAATGAGCAGTTCTTC.